This is a list of T cell receptor beta chains from one sample in a study of graft-versus-host responses after intestinal transplantation. Clones were sequenced by immunoSEQ multiplex PCR, and TCRdb holds only the in-frame ones, with some missing. The profile shows tens of thousands of clones, about 94% of them singletons. These receptors have no known antigen. Sequenced here: unstimulated CD4+ T cells sorted from spleen or lymph node cells, sampled before transplant. All receptors come from a human donor who was the organ donor for an intestinal transplant. Each CDR3 is given with its conserved first and last residue. D genes are given only for firm matches. Some rows have no size entry. The others give once, few or many, or a class for an expanded clone.

J,size,D,V,CDR3,DNA
TRBJ2-3,NA,TRBD2,TRBV11-3,CASSPRTSSRSDTQYF,TGTGCCAGCAGCCCGAGGACTAGCTCAAGGTCAGATACGCAGTATTTT
TRBJ1-2,NA,TRBD1,TRBV5-1,CASSTDDRDSNYGYTF,TGCGCCAGCAGCACTGACGACAGGGATTCTAACTATGGCTACACCTTC
TRBJ1-5,NA,NA,TRBV7-8,CASSPHQVGSGQPQHF,TGTGCCAGCAGTCCACATCAGGTGGGGTCAGGTCAGCCCCAGCATTTT
TRBJ2-2,NA,TRBD1,TRBV2,CASRPGQGAPTGELFF,TGTGCCAGCAGGCCGGGACAGGGGGCACCCACCGGGGAGCTGTTTTTT
TRBJ2-7,NA,NA,TRBV27,CASRIVFDAGPYEQYF,TGTGCCAGCAGAATCGTGTTTGACGCCGGCCCCTACGAGCAGTACTTC
TRBJ2-2,once,TRBD2,TRBV11-2,CASNPRTSGGAGTGELFF,TGTGCCAGCAACCCAAGGACTAGCGGGGGGGCCGGCACCGGGGAGCTGTTTTTT
TRBJ2-7,NA,NA,TRBV7-9,CASSLRDVQYF,TGTGCCAGCAGCTTAAGAGACGTCCAGTACTTC
TRBJ2-7,NA,NA,TRBV19,CASQPGGHGPYEQYF,TGTGCCAGCCAACCTGGGGGACACGGTCCCTACGAGCAGTACTTC
TRBJ2-6,once,NA,TRBV6-5,CASSPVSGANVLTF,TGTGCCAGCAGTCCCGTCTCTGGGGCCAACGTCCTGACTTTC
TRBJ2-1,NA,TRBD2,TRBV19,CASSIAIYSGGARRSLYNEQFF,TGTGCCAGTAGTATAGCCATTTACAGCGGGGGGGCCCGTAGATCACTCTACAATGAGCAGTTCTTC
TRBJ1-5,NA,TRBD1,TRBV18,CASSRTGEGQPQHF,TGTGCCAGCTCACGGACAGGGGAGGGTCAGCCCCAGCATTTT
TRBJ2-7,few,TRBD2,TRBV10-3,CAISGGTSGGMYEQYF,TGTGCCATCAGTGGGGGGACTAGCGGGGGCATGTACGAGCAGTACTTC
TRBJ2-3,NA,TRBD1,TRBV18,CASSPGQGGTDTQYF,TGTGCCAGCTCACCGGGACAGGGAGGAACAGATACGCAGTATTTT
TRBJ2-1,NA,NA,TRBV4-1,CASSQDASNEQFF,TGCGCCAGCAGCCAAGATGCGAGTAATGAGCAGTTCTTC
TRBJ2-7,NA,NA,TRBV18,CASSPPASYEQYF,TGTGCCAGCTCACCGCCAGCCTCCTACGAGCAGTACTTC
TRBJ1-6,NA,NA,TRBV11-2,CASSLAGPSNSPLHF,TGTGCCAGCAGCTTAGCGGGTCCTAGTAATTCACCCCTCCACTTT